The 26 T cell receptor beta chains presented below share a single source sample, sequenced in a study of long-term antiretroviral therapy in people with HIV. It was version v3.0 of the immunoSEQ assay that was run at survey level. The table came from immunoSEQ multiplex PCR; TCRdb's copy has only in-frame clones and leaves some out. The sample lists tens of thousands of clones, around 80% occurring once. The sample was unsorted PBMCs, taken roughly 2.7 years after starting antiretroviral therapy. These receptors all come from a man in his thirties or forties with HIV.

The chain carries TRBV10-3 and TRBJ2-2; D ambiguous. The germline gives CDR1 ENHRY, CDR2 SYGVKD. The CDR3 consists of 14 residues. Trimming took 4 bases from V and 3 from J, leaving 9 bases between them. The CDR3 reads CAISGQVDTGELFF. Written as DNA, the CDR3 is TGTGCCATCAGTGGGCAGGTGGACACCGGGGAGCTGTTTTTT.

This clone has only one observation. The chain couples TRBV2 to TRBJ1-3, with D perhaps TRBD1 (6 bases). Germline CDR1 SNHLY, CDR2 FYNNEI. The CDR3 is made up of 12 amino acids. CDR3 loop: CATRGDRNTIYF. DNA of the CDR3: TGTGCTACCAGGGGAGATAGAAACACCATATATTTT.

This chain links TRBV25-1 with TRBJ2-3; the D gene could be TRBD1 or TRBD2 (5 bases each). This CDR3 has 14 amino acids. V lost 6 bases and J lost 3, with 13 bases in between. CDR1 and CDR2 from the germline V gene are MGHDK and SYGVNS. The DNA of the CDR3 is TGTGCCAGCAGCCAATGGGGGAGTACAGATACGCAGTATTTT. Translated, it gives CASSQWGSTDTQYF.

A few counts support this clone. This CDR3 is also generated by other DNA sequences in the sample. This chain uses TRBV5-4 with TRBJ2-2; 10 bases map to TRBD2. CDR3 length equals 15 residues. V shed 3 bases and J 7 bases; nucleotides not matched to a gene: 6. Germline CDR1 reads SGHNT; CDR2 reads YYREEE (reference sequence). CDR3 in amino acids: CASSSSGGANGELFF. The CDR3 coding sequence is TGTGCCAGCAGCTCAAGCGGGGGGGCCAACGGGGAGCTGTTTTTT.

This chain links TRBV9 with TRBJ2-1; D possibly uses TRBD1 or TRBD2 (5 bases each). CDR1 is SGDLS and CDR2 is YYNGEE in the germline V gene. Trimming pared 4 bases from V and 5 bases from J, leaving 13 bases between. The CDR3 has 14 amino acids. The CDR3, as DNA: TGTGCCAGCAGCCTCAGAGGGACCAACAATGAGCAGTTCTTC. Translated: CASSLRGTNNEQFF.

Regarding this clone: Other DNA sequences in the same sample also yield this CDR3. This chain links TRBV7-8 with TRBJ1-1, with TRBD1 as a possible D gene (5 bases). Germline V CDR1 and CDR2: SGHVS, FQNEAQ. Between the trimmed V and J ends, which lost 1 base and 4 bases, there was a span of 7 bases. There are 13 residues in the CDR3. CDR3 nucleotides: TGTGCCAGCAGCTTAGGGGGACCCACTGAAGCTTTCTTT. It translates to CASSLGGPTEAFF.

Worth noting for this clone: Different DNA sequences within this sample yield the same CDR3. This rearrangement joins TRBV2 to TRBJ1-2; D is undetermined. CDR1 SNHLY and CDR2 FYNNEI come from the germline V gene. The CDR3 is 11 amino acids. The V end lost 6 bases, the J end lost 1 base, and 3 bases lay between the germline ends. CDR3 DNA sequence: TGTGCCAGCAGCGATAACTATGGCTACACCTTC. Protein product: CASSDNYGYTF.

The chain couples TRBV7-2 to TRBJ2-3; a possible D gene is TRBD2 (5 bases). CDR1 and CDR2 from the germline V gene are SGHTA and FQGNSA. The CDR3 has 16 amino acids. Trimming shortened V by 3 bases and J by 4 bases, and 17 bases separated the two germline ends. CDR3 amino acids: CASSFLSPGRADTQYF. The CDR3 DNA is TGTGCCAGCAGCTTCCTTAGTCCGGGGAGAGCAGATACGCAGTATTTT.

The CDR3: CASSLDGARSVLTF. For the CDR3, the DNA is TGTGCCAGCAGCTTAGACGGGGCCAGATCCGTCCTGACTTTC. The chain combines TRBV7-9 with TRBJ2-6; tentatively, D is TRBD1 or TRBD2 (5 bases each). Germline V lookup: CDR1 SEHNR, CDR2 FQNEAQ (reference sequence). This CDR3 comprises 14 residues. Trimming cost V 1 base and J 12 bases, with 13 bases left between them.

The genes are TRBV6-6 and TRBJ2-3; D possibly corresponds to TRBD1 (6 bases). This CDR3 region has 13 residues. Germline V lookup: CDR1 MNHNY, CDR2 SVGAGI (reference sequence). Trimming took 6 bases from V and 4 from J, leaving 11 bases between them. The CDR3 bases are TGTGCCAGCAGGGGGGCTTCGGCAGATACGCAGTATTTT. This codes for CASRGASADTQYF.

The chain combines TRBV2 with TRBJ2-1; either TRBD1 or TRBD2 may supply D (5 bases each). The ends were cut back, 10 bases at V and 6 bases at J, with 10 bases in the middle. CDR3 size: 11 residues. CDR1 is SNHLY, CDR2 FYNNEI, per germline. CDR3 protein: CATAGANEQFF. The CDR3 bases are TGTGCCACAGCCGGGGCCAATGAGCAGTTCTTC.

V usage is TRBV12-2 and J usage is TRBJ2-1; no check of the table's D call, TRBD2, against the DNA was made. TRBV12-2 constitutes a pseudogene. The CDR3 has 15 residues. CDR3 bases: TGTGCAAGTCGCCCCCCAGCGGGAGTTTTCAATGAGCAGTTCTTC. Translating it yields CASRPPAGVFNEQFF.

The chain combines TRBV10-3 with TRBJ1-1; D call uncertain. This CDR3 region has 16 residues. Germline values: CDR1 ENHRY, CDR2 SYGVKD. Deletions cut 6 bases from V and 0 bases from J, with 17 bases between. The CDR3 protein is CAIRAPPVHMNTEAFF. The CDR3 coding sequence is TGTGCCATCAGAGCCCCACCAGTACACATGAACACTGAAGCTTTCTTT.

This sequence joins TRBV7-9 and TRBJ1-1, with 8 bases aligning to TRBD1. V dropped 3 bases and J dropped 4; count of bases not matched to a gene: 4. Germline V gene sequence: CDR1 SEHNR, CDR2 FQNEAQ (reference sequence). The CDR3 runs to 14 residues. CDR3 region: CASSFRQGTTEAFF. The CDR3 DNA follows: TGTGCCAGCAGCTTCCGACAGGGGACCACTGAAGCTTTCTTT. Full variable domain (remainder filled in from reference TRBV7-9 and TRBJ1-1): DTGVSQNPRHKITKRGQNVTFRCDPISEHNRLYWYRQTLGQGPEFLTYFQNEAQLEKSRLLSDRFSAERPKGSFSTLEIQRTEQGDSAMYLCASSFRQGTTEAFFGQGTRLTVV.

V usage is TRBV6-5 and J usage is TRBJ2-7; 11 nucleotides agree with TRBD2. The CDR3 spans 15 residues. CDR1 is MNHEY, CDR2 SVGAGI, per germline. With V trimmed by 5 bases and J by 6 bases, 9 bases remained unmatched. CDR3 coding DNA: TGTGCCAGCAGTCCCAGACTAGCGGGGATGCTCGAGCAGTACTTC. Translation: CASSPRLAGMLEQYF.

The V call is TRBV5-1, the J call TRBJ2-3, with TRBD2 matching 10 bases. Per the germline V gene, CDR1 is SGHRS and CDR2 is YFSETQ. The CDR3 has 16 residues. J lost 2 bases, V lost 0 bases, and 3 bases had no gene match. The CDR3, as DNA: TGCGCCAGCAGCTTGGTAAGCGGGGGGGCCACAGATACGCAGTATTTT. It specifies CASSLVSGGATDTQYF.

This clone has only one observation. V is TRBV9 and J is TRBJ2-1, with D perhaps matching TRBD2 (5 bases). The V gene's germline CDR1 is SGDLS and CDR2 YYNGEE. V was cut by 3 bases and J by 6 bases, with 7 bases left in between. The CDR3 is 12 amino acids. CDR3 in DNA: TGTGCCAGCAGCGCCGGAGGCAATGAGCAGTTCTTC. Translation gives CASSAGGNEQFF. Using reference TRBV9 and TRBJ2-1 for the parts outside the CDR3, the full variable domain is DSGVTQTPKHLITATGQRVTLRCSPRSGDLSVYWYQQSLDQGLQFLIQYYNGEERAKGNILERFSAQQFPDLHSELNLSSLELGDSALYFCASSAGGNEQFFGPGTRLTVL.

The sample holds one count of this clone. The CDR3 bases are TGTGCCAGCAGTTCGGGGCCCCAGGTCGAGCAGTACTTC. It yields the protein CASSSGPQVEQYF. This rearrangement joins TRBV27 to TRBJ2-7, with D perhaps assigned TRBD1 or TRBD2 (5 bases each). Germline V gene data show CDR1 as MNHEY and CDR2 as SMNVEV (reference sequence). The CDR3 has 13 residues. The V end lost 4 bases, the J end lost 6 bases, and 13 bases lay between the germline ends.

The V gene is TRBV7-9, the J gene TRBJ2-2, with unresolved D. Trimming cost V 5 bases and J 3 bases, with 13 bases left between them. The germline gives CDR1 SEHNR, CDR2 FQNEAQ (reference sequence). The CDR3 is 15 residues long. DNA for the CDR3: TGTGCCAGCAGCCGAGTCCAAAGGGACACCGGGGAGCTGTTTTTT. It translates to CASSRVQRDTGELFF.

This rearrangement joins TRBV15 to TRBJ2-2; 8 nucleotides agree with TRBD1. The ends lost 3 bases at V and 2 bases at J; junction bases unmatched: 8. Per the germline V gene, CDR1 is LNHNV and CDR2 is YYDKDF (reference sequence). The CDR3 runs to 17 residues. The DNA of the CDR3 is TGTGCCACCAGCAGGACTCGGGACAGGTTTAACACCGGGGAGCTGTTTTTT. Residues: CATSRTRDRFNTGELFF.

The V call is TRBV6-5, the J call TRBJ2-5, with TRBD2 matching 11 bases. This CDR3 region has 15 residues. The germline V gene has CDR1 MNHEY and CDR2 SVGAGI. The V segment lost 4 bases and the J segment 5 bases; nucleotides outside the gene matches: 6. The CDR3 nucleotides read TGTGCCAGCAGTTCCCTGGGACTAGCGGCTGAGACCCAGTACTTC. This sequence encodes CASSSLGLAAETQYF.

V and J are TRBV7-8 and TRBJ2-2, with D possibly being TRBD1 (5 bases). V lost 1 base and J 4 bases, leaving 16 bases between the germline ends. This CDR3 is built from 17 residues. The germline CDR1 and CDR2 sequences are SGHVS and FQNEAQ. CDR3 amino acids: CASSLDRATASTGELFF. CDR3 DNA sequence: TGTGCCAGCAGCTTAGATCGCGCGACAGCAAGCACCGGGGAGCTGTTTTTT.

The chain links TRBV6-1 to TRBJ2-3; no reliable D call. The CDR3 loop spans 12 amino acids. The V end was cut by 1 base, the J end by 3 bases, with 2 bases between. Germline V gives CDR1 MNHNS, CDR2 SASEGT. The DNA for the CDR3 is TGTGCCAGCAGTGAAGGTACAGATACGCAGTATTTT. It is translated as CASSEGTDTQYF.

The rearrangement links TRBV30 to TRBJ2-3, with D hard to call. V gave up 5 bases and J gave up 4 bases, with 7 bases separating them. Per germline, CDR1 GTSNPN and CDR2 SVGIG (reference sequence). The CDR3 has 11 residues. CDR3 nucleotide sequence: TGTGCCTGGGGAGATGCAGATACGCAGTATTTT. Translation gives CAWGDADTQYF.

This chain links TRBV19 with TRBJ2-7; either TRBD1 or TRBD2 may fit D (5 bases each). CDR1 is LNHDA and CDR2 is SQIVND in the germline V gene (reference sequence). V lost 4 bases, J lost 3 bases, and 19 bases lay in between. This CDR3 comprises 16 residues. CDR3 sequence reads: CASSTKEGENNYEQYF. CDR3 bases: TGTGCCAGTAGTACTAAGGAAGGGGAGAACAACTACGAGCAGTACTTC.

This clone has only one observation. This chain joins TRBV5-1 and TRBJ2-3; 15 nucleotides line up with TRBD2. CDR3 length: 16 amino acids. Trimming at V came to 5 bases and at J to 3 bases, leaving 4 bases not matched to a gene. Germline V gives CDR1 SGHRS, CDR2 YFSETQ. CDR3: CASRLGLAGGTDTQYF. The CDR3 DNA follows: TGCGCCAGCAGACTGGGACTAGCGGGAGGAACAGATACGCAGTATTTT.